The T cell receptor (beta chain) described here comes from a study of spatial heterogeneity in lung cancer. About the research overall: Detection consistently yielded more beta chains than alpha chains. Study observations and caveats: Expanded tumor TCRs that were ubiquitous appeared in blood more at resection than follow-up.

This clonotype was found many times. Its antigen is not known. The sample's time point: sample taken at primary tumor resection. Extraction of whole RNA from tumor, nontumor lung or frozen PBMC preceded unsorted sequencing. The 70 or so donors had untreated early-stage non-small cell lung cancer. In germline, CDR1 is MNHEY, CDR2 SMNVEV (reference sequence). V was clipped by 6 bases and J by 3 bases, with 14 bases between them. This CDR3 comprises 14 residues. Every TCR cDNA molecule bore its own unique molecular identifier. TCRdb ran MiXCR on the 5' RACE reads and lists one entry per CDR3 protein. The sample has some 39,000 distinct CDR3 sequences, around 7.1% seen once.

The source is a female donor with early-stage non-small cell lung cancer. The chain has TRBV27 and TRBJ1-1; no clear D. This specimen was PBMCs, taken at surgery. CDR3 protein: CASSVGLSDTEAFF. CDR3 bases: TGTGCCAGCAGCGTAGGGCTATCGGACACTGAAGCTTTCTTT.